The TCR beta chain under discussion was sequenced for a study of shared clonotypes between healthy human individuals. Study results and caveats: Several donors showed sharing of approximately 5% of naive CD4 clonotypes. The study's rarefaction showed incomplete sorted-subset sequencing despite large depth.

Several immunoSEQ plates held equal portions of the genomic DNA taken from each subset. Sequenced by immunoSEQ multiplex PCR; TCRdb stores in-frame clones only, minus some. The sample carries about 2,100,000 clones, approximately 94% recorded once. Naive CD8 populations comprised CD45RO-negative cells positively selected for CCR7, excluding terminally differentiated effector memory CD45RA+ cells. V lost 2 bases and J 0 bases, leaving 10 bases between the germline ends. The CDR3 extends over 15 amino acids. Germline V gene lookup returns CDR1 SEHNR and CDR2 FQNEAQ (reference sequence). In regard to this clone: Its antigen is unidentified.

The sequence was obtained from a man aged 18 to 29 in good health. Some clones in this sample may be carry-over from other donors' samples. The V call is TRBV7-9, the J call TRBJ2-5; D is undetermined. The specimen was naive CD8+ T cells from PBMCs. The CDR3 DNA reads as TGTGCCAGCAGCTTATTTTCCCCGTACCAAGAGACCCAGTACTTC. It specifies CASSLFSPYQETQYF. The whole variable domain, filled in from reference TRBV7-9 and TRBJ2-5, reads DTGVSQNPRHKITKRGQNVTFRCDPISEHNRLYWYRQTLGQGPEFLTYFQNEAQLEKSRLLSDRFSAERPKGSFSTLEIQRTEQGDSAMYLCASSLFSPYQETQYFGPGTRLLVL.